Sequencing of this T cell receptor beta chain was carried out in a study of blood T cell repertoires in COVID-19 (dated by TCRdb to 2019 to 2021). For context, the study as a whole: Samples from collaborators originated in the United States, Italy and Spain and spanned both the acute and convalescent phases of COVID-19. Sample metadata almost always included a de-identified subject ID, COVID-19 status, age in years and sex. The material from the prospective study consisted of cDNA or gDNA derived from T cells, B-cell-depleted T cells, or PBMCs. The dataset comprised deeply sampled blood TCRbeta repertoires from subjects exposed to, actively infected with, or recovered from COVID-19. The samples were drawn from two sources: the first 160 participants of the ongoing ImmuneRACE study, and 1,254 subjects contributed by 6 global collaborators. The repertoires were released in a freely available public database intended as a resource for research on the immune response to SARS-CoV-2. HLA class I and class II types, where available, came from metadata supplied by the sample provider rather than from assay-based typing. What the authors observed across the whole study: How much clinical and demographic metadata was included differed by source and by participant, and the metadata was provided uncurated.

V sheds 6 bases and J sheds 3 bases, leaving 14 bases between their ends. From the cysteine through the phenylalanine, the CDR3 covers 14 amino acids. Here the CDR3 DNA is all that survives: 42 bases in frame from base 1. The germline V gene supplies CDR1 SGHTA and CDR2 FQGNSA. TCRbeta CDR3 regions were amplified from genomic DNA by means of the immunoSEQ Assay, a bias-controlled multiplex PCR. The published analysis was carried out like this. The number of nucleated cells in each sample was estimated by amplification of reference gene primers within the assay. To quantify the absolute abundance of each unique TCRbeta CDR3 rearrangement, sequence reads were collapsed and filtered. Productive Simpson clonality was computed per sample as the square root of Simpson's diversity index over productive rearrangements. TCRdb provides this immuneACCESS table in a form limited to in-frame rearrangements. Some clones are lacking; in checked studies, under half of them reflect an unresolved V gene, and why the rest are absent is not known. V, J and clone size derive from that table, while D and trimming were established from the DNA sequence. In all, the sample holds nearly 350,000 clones, and around four fifths of those were seen once. Of the sample, about 3% is held by the ten largest clones.

Note on this clone: What this receptor recognizes is not known. No base quality values were provided; no much bigger clone lies one nucleotide off.

Whole blood was collected in K2EDTA tubes by collaborating institutions according to the institutions' own protocols. For TCRbeta analysis, collaborators shipped samples as frozen whole blood, isolated PBMCs, or DNA extracted from either of those sample types. The sample taken for sequencing was peripheral blood. The sequence is built from TRBV7-2 and TRBJ2-5; matching of 6 bases hints at TRBD2 as the D gene. The clonotype was recovered from a man aged 25 to 45 with active or convalescent COVID-19. The CDR3 amino acid sequence is: CASRNAGGKETQYF. The nucleotide sequence is TGTGCCAGCAGAAATGCTGGGGGGAAAGAGACCCAGTACTTC.